This TCR beta chain was observed in a study of vaccination and CD4 T cells after COVID-19. Study as a whole: Overlapping peptides covering the spike proteins of SARS-CoV-2, HCoV-NL63, HCoV-OC43 and HCoV-229E were added to stimulate cells. Study-wide results and caveats: Convalescent participants were relatively few, and none had early post-infection timepoints studied.

As to treatment: approximately 11-day PBMC culture with coronavirus spike peptide pools or control peptides (ViraFEST assay). The unexposed donor provided CD4+ T cells, which were taken before the COVID-19 pandemic (2011-2018). ViraFEST sequenced TCRs after peptide-pool expansion of antigen-specific T cells. Contingent on cell availability, unexposed-donor CD4+ T cells were interrogated with SARS-CoV-2 S/N and four cold-coronavirus spikes. With regard to this clonotype: Its target is unknown.

Sequenced with the Oncomine TCR Beta short-read assay was DNA taken from cultured CD4+ T cells. TCRdb used MiXCR to reprocess the PCR reads, holding one entry per CDR3 protein. The table has nearly 4,500 distinct CDR3 sequences, 50% to 65% seen once. Germline CDR1 reads LNHDA; CDR2 reads SQIVND (reference sequence). This CDR3 has 16 residues. V lost 6 bases to trimming and J lost 12 bases, with 27 bases between them. The receptor was isolated from a human donor in good health. Material: CD4+ T cells from blood, cultured in vitro. The V call is TRBV19, the J call TRBJ2-1, with TRBD1 as a possible D gene (6 bases). The CDR3 nucleotides read TGTGCCAGTAGCGATACCGGGACACCCGGATTAAGGGGGCAGTTCTTC. Translating it yields CASSDTGTPGLRGQFF.